A selection of T cell receptor beta chains follows, all from one sample in a study of molecular identifiers for immune sequencing clone quantification. TCRdb redid the calling of the PCR reads with MiXCR, one entry per CDR3 protein. The data show around 320,000 distinct CDR3 sequences, with 24% seen just once and roughly 0.7% held by the top ten. The sample consisted of naive CD8+ T cells from blood, with Jurkat cell RNA spiked in. The receptors were sampled from a human donor in good health. Some libraries in this study had Jurkat cell RNA spiked in. Each CDR3 is given with its conserved first and last residue. The D gene is left open where the match is weak. Size is stated for part of the rows, as once, few or many counts, or as a class when the clone is expanded.

d_gene: NA
abundance: NA
v_gene: TRBV6-5
j_gene: TRBJ2-2
CDR3aa: CASIQENTGELFF
CDR3nt: TGTGCCAGCATCCAGGAAAACACCGGGGAGCTGTTTTTT

d_gene: TRBD1
abundance: few
v_gene: TRBV5-6
j_gene: TRBJ2-5
CDR3aa: CASSSERGTGTPAQYF
CDR3nt: TGTGCCAGCAGCTCCGAACGCGGGACAGGGACTCCTGCCCAGTACTTC

d_gene: TRBD1
abundance: many
v_gene: TRBV29-1
j_gene: TRBJ2-2
CDR3aa: CSVEDHGTGVTGELFF
CDR3nt: TGCAGCGTTGAAGATCACGGGACAGGGGTGACCGGGGAGCTGTTTTTT

d_gene: NA
abundance: many
v_gene: TRBV7-2
j_gene: TRBJ2-3
CDR3aa: CASSFENLNADTQYF
CDR3nt: TGTGCCAGCAGCTTTGAAAACTTAAACGCCGATACGCAGTATTTT

d_gene: TRBD2
abundance: NA
v_gene: TRBV6-1
j_gene: TRBJ2-3
CDR3aa: CASSDPAGGSEKLADTQYF
CDR3nt: TGTGCCAGCAGTGATCCAGCGGGGGGCTCAGAGAAGTTAGCAGATACGCAGTATTTT

d_gene: NA
abundance: NA
v_gene: TRBV5-1
j_gene: TRBJ2-7
CDR3aa: CASSLDYAYEQYF
CDR3nt: TGCGCCAGCAGCTTGGACTACGCCTACGAGCAGTACTTC

d_gene: NA
abundance: few
v_gene: TRBV12-3/TRBV12-4
j_gene: TRBJ2-7
CDR3aa: CASSLGAGLYSYEQYF
CDR3nt: TGTGCCAGCAGTTTAGGGGCAGGGCTTTACTCCTACGAGCAGTACTTC

d_gene: NA
abundance: many
v_gene: TRBV28
j_gene: TRBJ1-5
CDR3aa: CASSFYGGQPQHF
CDR3nt: TGTGCCAGCAGTTTCTACGGGGGACAGCCCCAGCATTTT

d_gene: TRBD1
abundance: few
v_gene: TRBV20-1
j_gene: TRBJ1-4
CDR3aa: CSARSNRGLSEKLFF
CDR3nt: TGCAGTGCTAGATCGAACAGGGGGCTGAGTGAAAAACTGTTTTTT

d_gene: NA
abundance: many
v_gene: TRBV29-1
j_gene: TRBJ2-3
CDR3aa: CSVAGSRTDTQYF
CDR3nt: TGCAGCGTTGCGGGCAGCCGCACAGATACGCAGTATTTT

d_gene: TRBD1
abundance: NA
v_gene: TRBV5-1
j_gene: TRBJ2-2
CDR3aa: CASTTNLDRAGELFF
CDR3nt: TGCGCCAGCACCACCAACCTTGACAGGGCCGGGGAGCTGTTTTTT

d_gene: NA
abundance: NA
v_gene: TRBV19
j_gene: TRBJ2-4
CDR3aa: CASSFDNPGNIHYF
CDR3nt: TGTGCCAGTAGTTTTGACAACCCTGGGAACATTCATTACTTC

d_gene: TRBD1
abundance: many
v_gene: TRBV28
j_gene: TRBJ2-2
CDR3aa: CASSAPRQGIGELFF
CDR3nt: TGTGCCAGCAGTGCCCCGAGACAGGGGATCGGGGAGCTGTTTTTT

d_gene: NA
abundance: NA
v_gene: TRBV28
j_gene: TRBJ2-3
CDR3aa: CASSTRRQVLGLADTQYF
CDR3nt: TGTGCCAGCAGTACCCGGCGACAGGTGCTAGGTTTGGCAGATACGCAGTATTTT

d_gene: NA
abundance: many
v_gene: TRBV6-1
j_gene: TRBJ1-1
CDR3aa: CASSDRGYEAFF
CDR3nt: TGTGCCAGCAGTGACAGGGGCTATGAAGCTTTCTTT

d_gene: NA
abundance: many
v_gene: TRBV6-2/TRBV6-3
j_gene: TRBJ1-1
CDR3aa: CASSYGGVGTEAFF
CDR3nt: TGTGCCAGCAGTTACGGGGGAGTAGGCACTGAAGCTTTCTTT

d_gene: NA
abundance: few
v_gene: TRBV6-6
j_gene: TRBJ2-3
CDR3aa: CASSLSRGATDTQYF
CDR3nt: TGTGCCAGCAGTTTAAGCCGGGGGGCCACAGATACGCAGTATTTT

d_gene: NA
abundance: few
v_gene: TRBV13
j_gene: TRBJ1-1
CDR3aa: CASSLRLGNTEAFF
CDR3nt: TGTGCCAGCAGCTTACGACTTGGGAACACTGAAGCTTTCTTT

d_gene: NA
abundance: few
v_gene: TRBV2
j_gene: TRBJ1-3
CDR3aa: CASAGIGNTIYF
CDR3nt: TGTGCTAGCGCGGGGATTGGAAACACCATATATTTT

d_gene: TRBD2
abundance: many
v_gene: TRBV6-6
j_gene: TRBJ2-3
CDR3aa: CASSSPTSRADTQYF
CDR3nt: TGTGCCAGCAGTTCCCCGACTAGCAGGGCAGATACGCAGTATTTT

d_gene: NA
abundance: few
v_gene: TRBV14
j_gene: TRBJ2-7
CDR3aa: CASSQDVNSGYEQYF
CDR3nt: TGTGCCAGCAGCCAAGATGTGAATAGCGGCTACGAGCAGTACTTC

d_gene: NA
abundance: few
v_gene: TRBV7-9
j_gene: TRBJ2-2
CDR3aa: CASSTDRETLAGSNTGELFF
CDR3nt: TGTGCCAGCAGCACGGACAGGGAGACTCTAGCGGGGTCGAACACCGGGGAGCTGTTTTTT

d_gene: TRBD1
abundance: NA
v_gene: TRBV13
j_gene: TRBJ2-3
CDR3aa: CASSAGQGGDTQYF
CDR3nt: TGTGCCAGCAGCGCGGGACAGGGAGGGGATACGCAGTATTTT

d_gene: TRBD2
abundance: NA
v_gene: TRBV7-2
j_gene: TRBJ2-3
CDR3aa: CASSPLGGGTTDTQYF
CDR3nt: TGTGCCAGCAGCCCCTTGGGGGGGGGTACGACAGATACGCAGTATTTT

d_gene: NA
abundance: many
v_gene: TRBV5-1
j_gene: TRBJ2-5
CDR3aa: CASSQGQDKETQYF
CDR3nt: TGCGCCAGCAGCCAGGGACAAGATAAAGAGACCCAGTACTTC

d_gene: NA
abundance: NA
v_gene: TRBV25-1
j_gene: TRBJ1-1
CDR3aa: CASSEYRGLNTEAFF
CDR3nt: TGTGCCAGCAGTGAATATCGGGGTTTGAACACTGAAGCTTTCTTT

d_gene: NA
abundance: NA
v_gene: TRBV6-5
j_gene: TRBJ1-5
CDR3aa: CVSSYSRADTQHF
CDR3nt: TGTGTCAGCAGTTACTCGAGAGCAGATACGCAGCATTTT